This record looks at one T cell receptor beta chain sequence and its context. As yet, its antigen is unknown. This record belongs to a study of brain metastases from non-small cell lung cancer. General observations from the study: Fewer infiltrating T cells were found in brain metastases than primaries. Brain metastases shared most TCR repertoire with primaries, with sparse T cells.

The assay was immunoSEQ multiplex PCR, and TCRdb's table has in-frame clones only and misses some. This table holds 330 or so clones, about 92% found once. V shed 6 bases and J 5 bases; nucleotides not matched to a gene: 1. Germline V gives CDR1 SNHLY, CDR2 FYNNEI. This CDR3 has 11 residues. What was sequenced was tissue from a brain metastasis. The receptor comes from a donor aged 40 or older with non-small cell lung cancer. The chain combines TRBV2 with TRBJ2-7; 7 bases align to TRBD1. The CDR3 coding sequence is TGTGCCAGCAGGACAGGGAACGAGCAGTACTTC. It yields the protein CASRTGNEQYF.